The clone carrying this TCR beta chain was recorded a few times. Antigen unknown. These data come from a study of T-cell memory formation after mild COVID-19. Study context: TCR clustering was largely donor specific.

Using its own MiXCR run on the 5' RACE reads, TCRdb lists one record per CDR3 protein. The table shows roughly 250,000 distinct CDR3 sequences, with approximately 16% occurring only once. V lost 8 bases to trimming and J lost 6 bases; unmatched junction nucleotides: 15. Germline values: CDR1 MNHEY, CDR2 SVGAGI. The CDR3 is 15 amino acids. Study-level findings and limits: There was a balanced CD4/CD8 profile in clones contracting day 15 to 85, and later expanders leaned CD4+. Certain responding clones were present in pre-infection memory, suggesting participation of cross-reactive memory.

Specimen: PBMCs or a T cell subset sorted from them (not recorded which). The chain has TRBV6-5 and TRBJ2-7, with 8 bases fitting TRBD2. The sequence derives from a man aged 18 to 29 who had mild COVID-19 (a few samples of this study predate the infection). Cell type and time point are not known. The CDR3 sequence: CASEAGGGPVGEQYF. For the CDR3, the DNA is TGTGCCAGCGAGGCGGGGGGCGGACCAGTCGGCGAGCAGTACTTC.